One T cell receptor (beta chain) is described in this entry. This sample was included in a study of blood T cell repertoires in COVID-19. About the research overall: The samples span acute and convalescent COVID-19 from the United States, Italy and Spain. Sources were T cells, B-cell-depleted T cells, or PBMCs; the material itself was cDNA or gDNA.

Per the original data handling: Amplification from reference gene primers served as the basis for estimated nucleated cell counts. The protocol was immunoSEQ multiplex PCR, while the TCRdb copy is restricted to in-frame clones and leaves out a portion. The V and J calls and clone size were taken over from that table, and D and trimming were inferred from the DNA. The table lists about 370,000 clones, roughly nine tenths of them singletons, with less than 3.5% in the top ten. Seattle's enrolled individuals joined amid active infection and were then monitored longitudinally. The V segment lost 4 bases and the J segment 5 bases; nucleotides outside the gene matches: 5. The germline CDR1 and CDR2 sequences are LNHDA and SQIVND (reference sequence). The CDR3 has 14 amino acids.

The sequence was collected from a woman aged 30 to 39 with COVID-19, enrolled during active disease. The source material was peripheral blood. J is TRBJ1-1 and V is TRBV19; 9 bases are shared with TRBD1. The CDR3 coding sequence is TGTGCCAGTAGTACCCTCGGACAGGGGACTGAAGCTTTCTTT. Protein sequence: CASSTLGQGTEAFF.